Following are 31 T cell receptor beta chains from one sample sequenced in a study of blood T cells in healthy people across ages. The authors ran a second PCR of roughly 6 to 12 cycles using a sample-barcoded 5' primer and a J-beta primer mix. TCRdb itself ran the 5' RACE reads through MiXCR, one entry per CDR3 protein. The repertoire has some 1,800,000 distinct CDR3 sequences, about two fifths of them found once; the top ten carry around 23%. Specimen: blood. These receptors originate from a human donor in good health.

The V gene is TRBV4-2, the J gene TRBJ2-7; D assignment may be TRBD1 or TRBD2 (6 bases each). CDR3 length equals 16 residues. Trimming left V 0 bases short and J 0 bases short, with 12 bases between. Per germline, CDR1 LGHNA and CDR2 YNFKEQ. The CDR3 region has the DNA TGTGCCAGCAGCCAAGAAGGAGGGGGGAGCTCCTACGAGCAGTACTTC. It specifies CASSQEGGGSSYEQYF.

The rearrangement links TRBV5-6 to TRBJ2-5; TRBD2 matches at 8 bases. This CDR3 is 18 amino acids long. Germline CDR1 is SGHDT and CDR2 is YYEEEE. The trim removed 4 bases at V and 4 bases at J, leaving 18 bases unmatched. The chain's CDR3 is CASSQVTLAGFRRETQYF. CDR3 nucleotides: TGTGCCAGCAGCCAAGTGACTTTAGCGGGATTTAGGAGAGAGACCCAGTACTTC. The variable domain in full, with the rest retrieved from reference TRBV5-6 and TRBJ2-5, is DAGVTQSPTHLIKTRGQQVTLRCSPKSGHDTVSWYQQALGQGPQFIFQYYEEEERQRGNFPDRFSGHQFPNYSSELNVNALLLGDSALYLCASSQVTLAGFRRETQYFGPGTRLLVL.

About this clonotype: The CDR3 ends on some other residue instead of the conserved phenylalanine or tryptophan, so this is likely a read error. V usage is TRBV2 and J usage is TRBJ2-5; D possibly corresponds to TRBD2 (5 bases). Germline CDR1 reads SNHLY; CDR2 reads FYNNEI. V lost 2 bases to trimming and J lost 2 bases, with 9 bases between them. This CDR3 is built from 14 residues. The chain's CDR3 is CASSEFRGQETQYY. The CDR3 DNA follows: TGTGCCAGCAGTGAATTCCGGGGACAAGAGACCCAGTACTAC.

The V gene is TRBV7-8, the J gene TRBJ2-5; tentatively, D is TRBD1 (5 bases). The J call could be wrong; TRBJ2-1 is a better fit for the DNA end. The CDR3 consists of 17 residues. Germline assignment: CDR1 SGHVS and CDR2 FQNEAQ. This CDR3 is CASSLAGRMGQQETQFF. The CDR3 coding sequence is TGTGCCAGCAGCTTAGCGGGCAGAATGGGGCAACAAGAGACCCAGTTCTTC.

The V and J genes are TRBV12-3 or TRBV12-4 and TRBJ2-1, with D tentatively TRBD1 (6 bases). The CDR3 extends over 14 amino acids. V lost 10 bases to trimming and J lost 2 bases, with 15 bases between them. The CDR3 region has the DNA TGTGCCACTACTCAGGGGTCTACCTACAATGAGCAGTTCTTC. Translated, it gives CATTQGSTYNEQFF.

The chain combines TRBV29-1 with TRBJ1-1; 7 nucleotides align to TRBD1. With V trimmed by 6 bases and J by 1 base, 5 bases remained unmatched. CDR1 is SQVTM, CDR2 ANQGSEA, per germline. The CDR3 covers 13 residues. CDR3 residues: CSVKRDRNTEAFF. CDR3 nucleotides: TGCAGCGTGAAACGGGACAGGAACACTGAAGCTTTCTTT.

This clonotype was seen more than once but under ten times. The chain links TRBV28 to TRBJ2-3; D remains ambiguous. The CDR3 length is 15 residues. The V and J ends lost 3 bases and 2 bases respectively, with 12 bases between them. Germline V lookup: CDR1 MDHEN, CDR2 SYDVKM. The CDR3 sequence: CASSLDAQLTDTQYF. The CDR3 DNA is TGTGCCAGCAGTTTGGACGCGCAGCTCACAGATACGCAGTATTTT.

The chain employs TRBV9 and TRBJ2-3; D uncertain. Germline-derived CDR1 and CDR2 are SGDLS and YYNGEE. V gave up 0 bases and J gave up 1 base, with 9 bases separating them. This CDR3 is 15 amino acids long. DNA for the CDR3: TGTGCCAGCAGCGTAGGACCGGGTGGCACAGATACGCAGTATTTT. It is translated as CASSVGPGGTDTQYF.

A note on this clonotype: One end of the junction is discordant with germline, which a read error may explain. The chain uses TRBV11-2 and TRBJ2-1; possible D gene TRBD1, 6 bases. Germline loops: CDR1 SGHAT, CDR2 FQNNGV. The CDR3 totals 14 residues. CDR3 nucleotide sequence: TGTGCCAGCAGCTCCGACAGGTTCTCCAATGTGCAGTTCTTC. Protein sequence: CASSSDRFSNVQFF.

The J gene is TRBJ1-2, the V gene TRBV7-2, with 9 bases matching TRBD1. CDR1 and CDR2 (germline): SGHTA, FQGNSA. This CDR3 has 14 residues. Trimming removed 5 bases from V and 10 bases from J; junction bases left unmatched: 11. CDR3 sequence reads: CASSNAGTGSFYTF. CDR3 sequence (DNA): TGTGCCAGCAGCAACGCCGGGACAGGGAGTTTCTACACCTTC.

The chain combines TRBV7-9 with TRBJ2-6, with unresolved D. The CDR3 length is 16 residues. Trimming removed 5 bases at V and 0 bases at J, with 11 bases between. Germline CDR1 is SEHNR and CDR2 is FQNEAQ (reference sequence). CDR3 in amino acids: CASSQFGPSGANVLTF. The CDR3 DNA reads TGTGCCAGCAGCCAATTTGGCCCCTCTGGGGCCAACGTCCTGACTTTC. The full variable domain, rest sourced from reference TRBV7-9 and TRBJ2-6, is DTGVSQNPRHKITKRGQNVTFRCDPISEHNRLYWYRQTLGQGPEFLTYFQNEAQLEKSRLLSDRFSAERPKGSFSTLEIQRTEQGDSAMYLCASSQFGPSGANVLTFGAGSRLTVL.

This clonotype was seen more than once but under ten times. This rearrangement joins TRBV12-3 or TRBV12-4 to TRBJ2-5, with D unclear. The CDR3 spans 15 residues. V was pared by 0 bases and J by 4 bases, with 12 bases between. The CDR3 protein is CASSLALSVGETQYF. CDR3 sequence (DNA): TGTGCCAGCAGTTTAGCGCTAAGCGTAGGAGAGACCCAGTACTTC.

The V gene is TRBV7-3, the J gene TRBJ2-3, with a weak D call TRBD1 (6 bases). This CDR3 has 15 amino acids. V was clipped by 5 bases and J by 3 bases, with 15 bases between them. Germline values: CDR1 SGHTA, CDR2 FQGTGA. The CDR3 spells CASSPTGSETDTQYF. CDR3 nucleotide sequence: TGTGCCAGCAGCCCCACAGGGAGCGAAACAGATACGCAGTATTTT.

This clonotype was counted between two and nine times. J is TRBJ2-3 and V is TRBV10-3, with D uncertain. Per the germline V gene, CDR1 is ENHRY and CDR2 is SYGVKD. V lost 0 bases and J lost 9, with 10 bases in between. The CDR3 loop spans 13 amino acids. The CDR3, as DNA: TGTGCCATCAGTGAGTCGGGCGCGCCCACGCAGTATTTT. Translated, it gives CAISESGAPTQYF.

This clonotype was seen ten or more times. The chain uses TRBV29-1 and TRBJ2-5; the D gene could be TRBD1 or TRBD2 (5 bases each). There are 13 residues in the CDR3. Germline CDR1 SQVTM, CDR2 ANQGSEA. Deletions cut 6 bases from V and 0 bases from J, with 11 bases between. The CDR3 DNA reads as TGCAGCGTCCGAGGGGTATACCAAGAGACCCAGTACTTC. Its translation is CSVRGVYQETQYF.

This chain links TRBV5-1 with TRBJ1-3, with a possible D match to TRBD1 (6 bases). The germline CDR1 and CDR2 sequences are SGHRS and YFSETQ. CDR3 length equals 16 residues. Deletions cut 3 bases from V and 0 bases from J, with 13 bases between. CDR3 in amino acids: CASSSNGGLSGNTIYF. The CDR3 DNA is TGCGCCAGCAGCTCCAACGGGGGCCTCTCTGGAAACACCATATATTTT.

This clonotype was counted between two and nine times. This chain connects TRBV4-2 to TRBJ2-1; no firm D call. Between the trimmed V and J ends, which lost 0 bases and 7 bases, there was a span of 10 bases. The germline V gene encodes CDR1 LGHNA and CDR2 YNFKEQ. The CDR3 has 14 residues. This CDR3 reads CASSQEISPNEQFF. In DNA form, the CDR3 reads TGTGCCAGCAGCCAAGAGATTAGCCCGAATGAGCAGTTCTTC.

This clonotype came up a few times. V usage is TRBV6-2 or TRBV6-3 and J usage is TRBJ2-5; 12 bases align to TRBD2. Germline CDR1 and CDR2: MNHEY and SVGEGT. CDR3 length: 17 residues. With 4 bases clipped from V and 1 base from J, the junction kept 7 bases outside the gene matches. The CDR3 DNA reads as TGTGCCAGCAGTTCTAGCGGGGGGGCCGCGTTCCAAGAGACCCAGTACTTC. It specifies CASSSSGGAAFQETQYF.

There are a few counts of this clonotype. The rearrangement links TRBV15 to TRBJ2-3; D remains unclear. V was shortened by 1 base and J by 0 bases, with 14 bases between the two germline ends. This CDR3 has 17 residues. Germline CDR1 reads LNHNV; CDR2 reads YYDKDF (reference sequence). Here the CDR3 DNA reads TGTGCCACCAGCAGAGGGGCAAACTTTGGGAGCACAGATACGCAGTATTTT. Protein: CATSRGANFGSTDTQYF.

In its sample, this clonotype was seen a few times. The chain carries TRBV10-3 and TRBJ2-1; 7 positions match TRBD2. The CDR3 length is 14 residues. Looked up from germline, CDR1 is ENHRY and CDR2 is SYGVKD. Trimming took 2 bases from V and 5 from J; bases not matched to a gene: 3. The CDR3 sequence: CAISEGRAHNEQFF. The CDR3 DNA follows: TGTGCCATCAGTGAGGGGAGGGCCCACAATGAGCAGTTCTTC.

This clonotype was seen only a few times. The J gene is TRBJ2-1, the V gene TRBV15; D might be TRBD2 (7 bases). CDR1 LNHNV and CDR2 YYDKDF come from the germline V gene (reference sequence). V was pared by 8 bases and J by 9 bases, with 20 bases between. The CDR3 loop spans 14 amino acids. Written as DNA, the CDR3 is TGTGCCACCGCCCCGGAGGGGGGGCCTGGTGAGCAGTTCTTC. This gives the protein CATAPEGGPGEQFF.

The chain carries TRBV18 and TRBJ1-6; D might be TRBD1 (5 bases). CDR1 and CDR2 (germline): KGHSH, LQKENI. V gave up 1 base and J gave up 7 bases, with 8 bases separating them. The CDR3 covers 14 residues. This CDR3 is CASSPQGSNSPLHF. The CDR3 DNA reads TGTGCCAGCTCACCACAGGGGTCCAATTCACCCCTCCACTTT.

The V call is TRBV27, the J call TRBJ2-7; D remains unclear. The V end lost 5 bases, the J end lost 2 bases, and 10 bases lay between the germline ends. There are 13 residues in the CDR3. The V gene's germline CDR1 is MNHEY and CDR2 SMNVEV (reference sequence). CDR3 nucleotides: TGTGCCAGCAGTCTTAAATCGGCCTACGAGCAGTACTTC. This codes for CASSLKSAYEQYF.

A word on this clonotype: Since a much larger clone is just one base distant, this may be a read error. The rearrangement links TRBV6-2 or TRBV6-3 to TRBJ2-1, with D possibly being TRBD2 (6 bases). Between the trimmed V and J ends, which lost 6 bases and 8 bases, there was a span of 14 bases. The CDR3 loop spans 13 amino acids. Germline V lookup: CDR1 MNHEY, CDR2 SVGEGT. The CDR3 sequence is CASRSRLGYEQFF. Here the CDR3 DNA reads TGTGCCAGCAGATCACGACTAGGCTATGAGCAGTTCTTC.

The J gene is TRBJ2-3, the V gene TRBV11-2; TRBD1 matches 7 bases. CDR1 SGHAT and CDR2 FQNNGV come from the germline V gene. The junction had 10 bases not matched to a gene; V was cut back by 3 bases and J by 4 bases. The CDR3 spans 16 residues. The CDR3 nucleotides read TGTGCCAGCAGCTTCTCATTGGACAGGACCGCAGATACGCAGTATTTT. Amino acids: CASSFSLDRTADTQYF.

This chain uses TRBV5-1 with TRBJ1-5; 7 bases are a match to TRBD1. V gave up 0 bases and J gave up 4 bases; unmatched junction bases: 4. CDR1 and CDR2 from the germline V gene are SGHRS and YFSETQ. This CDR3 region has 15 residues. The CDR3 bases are TGCGCCAGCAGCTTGGGGGACAGCCTGAATCAGCCCCAGCATTTT. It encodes CASSLGDSLNQPQHF.

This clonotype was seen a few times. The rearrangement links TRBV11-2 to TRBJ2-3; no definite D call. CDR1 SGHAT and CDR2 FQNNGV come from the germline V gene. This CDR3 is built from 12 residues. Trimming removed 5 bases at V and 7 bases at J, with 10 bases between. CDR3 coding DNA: TGTGCCAGCAGCGCGGAGTGGAATACGCAGTATTTT. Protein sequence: CASSAEWNTQYF.

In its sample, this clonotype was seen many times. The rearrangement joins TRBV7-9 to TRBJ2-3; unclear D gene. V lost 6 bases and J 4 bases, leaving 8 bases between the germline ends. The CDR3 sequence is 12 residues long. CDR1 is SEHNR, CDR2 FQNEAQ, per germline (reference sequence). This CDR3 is CASRESADTQYF. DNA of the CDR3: TGTGCCAGCAGGGAATCTGCAGATACGCAGTATTTT. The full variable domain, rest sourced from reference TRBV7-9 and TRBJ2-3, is DTGVSQNPRHKITKRGQNVTFRCDPISEHNRLYWYRQTLGQGPEFLTYFQNEAQLEKSRLLSDRFSAERPKGSFSTLEIQRTEQGDSAMYLCASRESADTQYFGPGTRLTVL.

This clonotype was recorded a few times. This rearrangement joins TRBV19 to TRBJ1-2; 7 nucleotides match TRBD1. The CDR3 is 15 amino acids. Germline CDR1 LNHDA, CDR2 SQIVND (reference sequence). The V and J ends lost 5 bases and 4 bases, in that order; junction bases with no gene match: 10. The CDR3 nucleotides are TGTGCCAGTAGTTTGGCAGGGGGGTCTGGCTATGGCTACACCTTC. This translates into CASSLAGGSGYGYTF.

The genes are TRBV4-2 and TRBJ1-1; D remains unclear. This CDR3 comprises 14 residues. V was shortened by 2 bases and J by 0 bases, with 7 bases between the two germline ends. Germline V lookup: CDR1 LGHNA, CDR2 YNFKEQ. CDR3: CASSQRLMNTEAFF. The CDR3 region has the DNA TGTGCCAGCAGCCAACGGTTAATGAACACTGAAGCTTTCTTT.

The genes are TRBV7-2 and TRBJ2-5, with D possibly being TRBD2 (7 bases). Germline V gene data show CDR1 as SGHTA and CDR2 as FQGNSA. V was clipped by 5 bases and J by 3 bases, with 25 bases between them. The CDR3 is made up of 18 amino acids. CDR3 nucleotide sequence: TGTGCCAGCAGCCCAGTCCCTGGAGACGGGGGGCGGAAAGAGACCCAGTACTTC. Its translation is CASSPVPGDGGRKETQYF.